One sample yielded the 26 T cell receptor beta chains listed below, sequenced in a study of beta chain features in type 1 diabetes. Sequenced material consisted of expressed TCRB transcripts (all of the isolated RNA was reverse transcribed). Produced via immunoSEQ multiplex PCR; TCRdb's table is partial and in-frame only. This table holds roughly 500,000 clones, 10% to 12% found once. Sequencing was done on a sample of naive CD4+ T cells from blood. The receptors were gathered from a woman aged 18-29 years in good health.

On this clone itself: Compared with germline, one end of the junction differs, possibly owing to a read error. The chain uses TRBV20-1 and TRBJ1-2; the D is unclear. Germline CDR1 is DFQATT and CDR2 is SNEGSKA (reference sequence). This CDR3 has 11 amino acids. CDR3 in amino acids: CSARDVGRVTF. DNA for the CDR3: TGCAGTGCTAGAGATGTGGGTAGGGTGACTTTC.

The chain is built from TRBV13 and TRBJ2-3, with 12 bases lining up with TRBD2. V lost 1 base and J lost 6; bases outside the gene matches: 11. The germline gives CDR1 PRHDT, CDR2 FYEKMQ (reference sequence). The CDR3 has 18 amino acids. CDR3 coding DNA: TGTGCCAGCAGCTTAGAGGCTAGCGGGAGGGGCCTGCCGGATACGCAGTATTTT. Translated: CASSLEASGRGLPDTQYF.

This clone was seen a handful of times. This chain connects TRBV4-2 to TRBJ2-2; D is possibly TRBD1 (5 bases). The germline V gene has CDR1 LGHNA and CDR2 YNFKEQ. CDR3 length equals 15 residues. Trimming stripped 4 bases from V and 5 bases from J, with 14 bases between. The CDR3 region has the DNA TGTGCCAGCAGCCGAGTCAGGGAAGATACCGGGGAGCTGTTTTTT. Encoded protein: CASSRVREDTGELFF.

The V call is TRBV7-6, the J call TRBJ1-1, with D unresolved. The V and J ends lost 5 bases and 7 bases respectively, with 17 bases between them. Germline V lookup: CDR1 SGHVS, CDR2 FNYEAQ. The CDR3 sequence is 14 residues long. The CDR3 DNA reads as TGTGCCAGCAGCCACAGATTAGGTATGGGTGAAGCTTTCTTT. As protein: CASSHRLGMGEAFF.

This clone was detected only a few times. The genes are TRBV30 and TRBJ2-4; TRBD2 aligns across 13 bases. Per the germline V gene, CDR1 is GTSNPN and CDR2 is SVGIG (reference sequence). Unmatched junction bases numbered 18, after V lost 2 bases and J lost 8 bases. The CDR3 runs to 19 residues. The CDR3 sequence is CAWSPGLRTSGSKAYIQYF. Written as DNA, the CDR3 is TGTGCCTGGAGTCCCGGGTTAAGGACTAGCGGGAGTAAAGCGTACATTCAGTACTTC.

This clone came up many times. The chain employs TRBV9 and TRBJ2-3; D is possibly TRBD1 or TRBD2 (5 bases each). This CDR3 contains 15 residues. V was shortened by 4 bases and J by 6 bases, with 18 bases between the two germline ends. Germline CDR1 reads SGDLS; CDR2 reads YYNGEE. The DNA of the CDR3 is TGTGCCAGCAGCTGGGACCCGAAGGCTACGGATACGCAGTATTTT. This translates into CASSWDPKATDTQYF.

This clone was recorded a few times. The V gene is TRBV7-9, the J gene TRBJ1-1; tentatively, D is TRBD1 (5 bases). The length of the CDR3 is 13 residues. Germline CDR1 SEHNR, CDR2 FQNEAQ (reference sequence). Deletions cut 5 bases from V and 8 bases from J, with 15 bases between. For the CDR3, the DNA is TGTGCCAGCAGCGGAGTGGAGCGGGGGGAAGCTTTCTTT. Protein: CASSGVERGEAFF.

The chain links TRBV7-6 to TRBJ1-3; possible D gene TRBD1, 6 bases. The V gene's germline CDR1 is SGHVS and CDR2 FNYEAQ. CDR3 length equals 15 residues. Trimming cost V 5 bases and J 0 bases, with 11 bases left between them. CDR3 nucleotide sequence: TGTGCCAGCAGCCCACCGGGGGCCTCTGGAAACACCATATATTTT. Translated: CASSPPGASGNTIYF.

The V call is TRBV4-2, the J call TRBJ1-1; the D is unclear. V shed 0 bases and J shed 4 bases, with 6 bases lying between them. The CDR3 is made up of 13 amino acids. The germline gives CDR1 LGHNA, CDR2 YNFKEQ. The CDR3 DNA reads TGTGCCAGCAGCCAAGAAAGGGCCACTGAAGCTTTCTTT. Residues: CASSQERATEAFF.

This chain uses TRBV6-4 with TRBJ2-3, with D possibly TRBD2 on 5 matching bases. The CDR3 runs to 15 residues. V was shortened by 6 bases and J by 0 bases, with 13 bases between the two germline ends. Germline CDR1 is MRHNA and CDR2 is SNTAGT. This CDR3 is CASSREVDSTDTQYF. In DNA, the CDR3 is TGTGCCAGCAGCCGGGAAGTGGATAGCACAGATACGCAGTATTTT.

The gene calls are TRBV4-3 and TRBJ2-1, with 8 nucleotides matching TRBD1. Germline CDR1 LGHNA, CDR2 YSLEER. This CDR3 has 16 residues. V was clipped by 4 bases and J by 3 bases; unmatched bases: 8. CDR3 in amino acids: CASSPQTGGHYNEQFF. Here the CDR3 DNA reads TGCGCCAGCAGCCCACAAACAGGGGGACACTACAATGAGCAGTTCTTC.

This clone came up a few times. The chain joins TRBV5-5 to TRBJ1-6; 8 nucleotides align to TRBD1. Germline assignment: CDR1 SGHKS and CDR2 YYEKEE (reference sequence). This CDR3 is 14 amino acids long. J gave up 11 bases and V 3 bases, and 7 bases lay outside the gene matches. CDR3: CASSSQGARAPLHF. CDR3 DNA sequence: TGTGCCAGCAGCTCCCAGGGGGCCAGAGCACCCCTCCACTTT. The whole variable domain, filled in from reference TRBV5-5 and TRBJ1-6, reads DAGVTQSPTHLIKTRGQQVTLRCSPISGHKSVSWYQQVLGQGPQFIFQYYEKEERGRGNFPDRFSARQFPNYSSELNVNALLLGDSALYLCASSSQGARAPLHFGNGTRLTVT.

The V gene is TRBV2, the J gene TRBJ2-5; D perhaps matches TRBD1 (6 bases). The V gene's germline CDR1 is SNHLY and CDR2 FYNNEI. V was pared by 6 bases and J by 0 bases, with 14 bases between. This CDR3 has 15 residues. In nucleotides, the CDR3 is TGTGCCAGCAGGGCATACCACAGGGACCAAGAGACCCAGTACTTC. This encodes CASRAYHRDQETQYF.

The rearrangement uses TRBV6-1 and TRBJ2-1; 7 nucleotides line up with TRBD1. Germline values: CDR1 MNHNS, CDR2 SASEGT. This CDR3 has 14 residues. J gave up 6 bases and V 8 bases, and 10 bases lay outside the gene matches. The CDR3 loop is CASQGQITLNEQFF. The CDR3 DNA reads TGTGCCAGCCAGGGACAGATTACCCTCAATGAGCAGTTCTTC.

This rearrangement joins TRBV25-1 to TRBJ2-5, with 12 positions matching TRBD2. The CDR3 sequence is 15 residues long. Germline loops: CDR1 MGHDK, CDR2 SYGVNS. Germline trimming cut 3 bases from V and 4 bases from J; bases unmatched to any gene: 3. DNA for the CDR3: TGTGCCAGCAGTGATCAGACTAGCGGGGGAGAGACCCAGTACTTC. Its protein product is CASSDQTSGGETQYF.

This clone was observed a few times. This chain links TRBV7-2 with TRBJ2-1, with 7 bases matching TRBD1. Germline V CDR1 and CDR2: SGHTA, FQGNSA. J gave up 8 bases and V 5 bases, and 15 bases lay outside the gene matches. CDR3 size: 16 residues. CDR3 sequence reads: CASSAYRTGIFDEQFF. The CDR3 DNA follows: TGTGCCAGCAGCGCATACCGGACAGGAATTTTCGATGAGCAGTTCTTC.

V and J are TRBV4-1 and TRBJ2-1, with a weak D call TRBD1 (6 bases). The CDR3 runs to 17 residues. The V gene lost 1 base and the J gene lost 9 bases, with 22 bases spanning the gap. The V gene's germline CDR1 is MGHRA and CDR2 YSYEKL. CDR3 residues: CASSQAGGAGESGEQFF. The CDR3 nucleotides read TGCGCCAGCAGCCAAGCTGGCGGCGCAGGGGAGTCGGGTGAGCAGTTCTTC.

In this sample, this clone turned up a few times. CDR3 amino acids: CASSPVTSGGNNEQFF. The CDR3 DNA sequence: TGTGCCAGCTCACCGGTTACTAGCGGGGGTAACAATGAGCAGTTCTTC. This sequence joins TRBV18 and TRBJ2-1; 11 nucleotides agree with TRBD2. CDR1 is KGHSH, CDR2 LQKENI, per germline. The trim removed 3 bases at V and 5 bases at J, leaving 6 bases unmatched. CDR3 length: 16 amino acids.

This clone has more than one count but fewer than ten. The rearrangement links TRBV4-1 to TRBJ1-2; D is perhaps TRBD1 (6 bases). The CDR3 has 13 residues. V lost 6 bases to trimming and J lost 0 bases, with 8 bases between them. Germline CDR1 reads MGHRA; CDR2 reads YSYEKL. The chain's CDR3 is CASRGQTNYGYTF. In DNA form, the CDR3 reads TGCGCCAGCAGAGGACAGACTAACTATGGCTACACCTTC.

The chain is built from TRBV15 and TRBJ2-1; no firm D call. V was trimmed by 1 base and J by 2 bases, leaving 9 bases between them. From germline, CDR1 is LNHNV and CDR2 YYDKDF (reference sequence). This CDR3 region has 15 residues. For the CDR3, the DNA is TGTGCCACCAGCAGAGTACCAGATGCCTACAATGAGCAGTTCTTC. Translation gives CATSRVPDAYNEQFF.

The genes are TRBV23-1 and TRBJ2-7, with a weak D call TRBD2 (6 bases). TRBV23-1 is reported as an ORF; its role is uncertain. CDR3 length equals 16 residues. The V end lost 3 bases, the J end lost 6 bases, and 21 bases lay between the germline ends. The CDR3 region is CASSHRDWGERGEQYV. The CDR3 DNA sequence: TGCGCCAGCAGTCACCGGGACTGGGGCGAACGGGGCGAGCAGTACGTC.

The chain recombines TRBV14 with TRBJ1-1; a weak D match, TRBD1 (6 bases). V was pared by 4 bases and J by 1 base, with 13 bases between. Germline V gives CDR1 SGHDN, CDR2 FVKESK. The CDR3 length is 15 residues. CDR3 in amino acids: CASSPHGQWNTEAFF. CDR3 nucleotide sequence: TGTGCCAGCAGCCCTCACGGACAGTGGAACACTGAAGCTTTCTTT. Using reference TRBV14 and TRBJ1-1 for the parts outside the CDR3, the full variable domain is EAGVTQFPSHSVIEKGQTVTLRCDPISGHDNLYWYRRVMGKEIKFLLHFVKESKQDESGMPNNRFLAERTGGTYSTLKVQPAELEDSGVYFCASSPHGQWNTEAFFGQGTRLTVV.

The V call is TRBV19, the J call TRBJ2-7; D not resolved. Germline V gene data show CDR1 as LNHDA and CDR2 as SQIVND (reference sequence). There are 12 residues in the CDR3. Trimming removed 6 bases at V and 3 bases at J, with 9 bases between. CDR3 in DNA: TGTGCCAGTAGCCAGTTAGGCTACGAGCAGTACTTC. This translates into CASSQLGYEQYF.

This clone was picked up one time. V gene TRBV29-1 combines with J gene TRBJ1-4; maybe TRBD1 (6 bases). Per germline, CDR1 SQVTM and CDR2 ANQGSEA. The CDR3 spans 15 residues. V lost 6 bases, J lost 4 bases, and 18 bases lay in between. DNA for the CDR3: TGCAGCGTGGCCCCATGGGGGCGGGATAATGAAAAACTGTTTTTT. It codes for CSVAPWGRDNEKLFF.

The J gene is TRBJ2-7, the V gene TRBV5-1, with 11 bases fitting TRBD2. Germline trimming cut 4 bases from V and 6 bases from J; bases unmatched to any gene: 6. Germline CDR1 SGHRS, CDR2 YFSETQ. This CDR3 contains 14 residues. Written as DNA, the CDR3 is TGCGCCAGCAGCGTACTAGCGGGAGTAGGCGAGCAGTACTTC. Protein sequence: CASSVLAGVGEQYF.

DNA for the CDR3: TGTGCCAGCAGCCAAACTCGGCTTTCTGGGGCCAACGTCCTGACTTTC. It codes for CASSQTRLSGANVLTF. The chain combines TRBV21-1 with TRBJ2-6. TRBV21-1 is an annotated pseudogene. The length of the CDR3 is 16 residues.